Presented here are 5 T cell receptor beta chains from one specimen sequenced in a study of blood T cell repertoires in COVID-19. Sequencing used immunoSEQ multiplex PCR; TCRdb keeps in-frame clones, though not all of them. The data hold around 260,000 clones, with nearly 90% observed a single time. Material: peripheral blood. These receptor sequences come from a human donor in a cohort sampled during active COVID-19.

The J gene is TRBJ2-7, the V gene TRBV2; 7 bases agree with TRBD2. The germline V gene has CDR1 SNHLY and CDR2 FYNNEI. V gave up 7 bases and J gave up 3 bases; unmatched junction bases: 21. CDR3 length: 18 amino acids. In DNA form, the CDR3 reads TGTGCCAGCAAAGTCGGGAGGCTAGCGAGGGGCTTTGGCTACGAGCAGTACTTC. Its translation: CASKVGRLARGFGYEQYF.

V is TRBV11-2 and J is TRBJ1-2; no definite D call. From germline, CDR1 is SGHAT and CDR2 FQNNGV. The CDR3 sequence is 15 residues long. Trimming cost V 5 bases and J 0 bases, with 13 bases left between them. This CDR3 reads CASSRRGSPNYGYTF. The CDR3 nucleotides are TGTGCCAGCAGCCGCCGAGGATCGCCTAACTATGGCTACACCTTC. Based on the CDR3 plus reference TRBV11-2 and TRBJ1-2, the full variable domain is EAGVAQSPRYKIIEKRQSVAFWCNPISGHATLYWYQQILGQGPKLLIQFQNNGVVDDSQLPKDRFSAERLKGVDSTLKIQPAKLEDSAVYLCASSRRGSPNYGYTFGSGTRLTVV.

The V and J genes are TRBV6-1 and TRBJ2-5, with 12 bases identical to TRBD2. The germline gives CDR1 MNHNS, CDR2 SASEGT. This CDR3 has 18 residues. Trimming at V came to 4 bases and at J to 1 base, leaving 10 bases not matched to a gene. Here the CDR3 reads CASSGGALGLAGQETQYF. The CDR3 DNA reads as TGTGCCAGCAGTGGTGGGGCGCTGGGACTAGCGGGCCAAGAGACCCAGTACTTC.

The chain employs TRBV9 and TRBJ2-7; possibly TRBD2 for D (6 bases). CDR1 and CDR2 (germline): SGDLS, YYNGEE. The CDR3 has 13 residues. Trimming left V 7 bases short and J 1 base short, with 12 bases between. The CDR3 region is CASSAGNSYEQYF. The CDR3 DNA sequence: TGTGCCAGCTCCGCGGGGAATTCCTACGAGCAGTACTTC.

The genes are TRBV3-1 (or the pseudogene TRBV3-2) and TRBJ2-7, with TRBD2 matching 7 bases. The V gene end was trimmed by 4 bases and the J gene end by 0 bases; junction bases not matched to a gene: 6. The CDR3 is 15 residues long. CDR1 and CDR2 (germline): LGHDT, YNNKEL (reference sequence). The CDR3 DNA sequence: TGTGCCAGCAGCCCCGCGGGCGGGGGCTCCTACGAGCAGTACTTC. This encodes CASSPAGGGSYEQYF.